This T cell receptor (beta chain) was recorded in a study of blood T cell repertoires in COVID-19. Study-wide context: Samples taken during acute and convalescent COVID-19 were collected in the United States, Italy and Spain. T cells, B-cell-depleted T cells, or PBMCs provided the cDNA or gDNA that served as material.

Original methodology: Reference gene primers were amplified, and this amplification served to estimate nucleated cell counts. The assay was immunoSEQ multiplex PCR, and TCRdb's table has in-frame clones only and misses some. From that table come the V and J calls and clone size; the DNA was used to work out D and trimming. Here the sample spans about 78,000 clones, around 90% being singletons. Per germline, CDR1 MNHEY and CDR2 SMNVEV (reference sequence). The V gene lost 5 bases and the J gene lost 5 bases, with 12 bases spanning the gap. CDR3 length: 13 amino acids. The sequenced sample was peripheral blood. The clonotype originates from a woman of 80 years or more with active or convalescent COVID-19. The rearrangement joins TRBV27 to TRBJ2-5; D not certain. The CDR3 sequence is CASSTRPRETQYF. The CDR3, as DNA: TGTGCCAGCAGTACGCGCCCCCGCGAGACCCAGTACTTC.